The sample holds many counts of the clone carrying this TCR beta chain. Antigen unknown. The data derive from a study of T cell repertoires in cytomegalovirus infection. Looking at the study overall: Indications came from public TCR beta signatures; they pointed to CMV infection and to a matching HLA type. Study outcomes and limitations: Frequencies of public TCR beta families were cumulated, and this identified carriers of CMV plus the relevant HLA.

TCRdb passed the reads through MiXCR, listing each CDR3 protein once. The table has more than 200,000 distinct CDR3 sequences, 9.1% seen once. Specimen: PBMCs. The receptor was isolated from a human donor in good health (CMV status not recorded). Some clones in this sample may be carry-over from other donors' samples.

CDR3 protein: CASSPTRLPGNEQFF. In DNA, the CDR3 is TGTGCCAGCAGCCCTACTAGGCTTCCGGGCAATGAGCAGTTCTTC. This chain joins TRBV11-3 and TRBJ2-1, with a possible D match to TRBD2 (5 bases). The CDR3 is 15 amino acids. The V end was cut by 5 bases, the J end by 6 bases, with 17 bases between. The V gene's germline CDR1 is SGHNT and CDR2 YENEEA.